This TCR beta chain was recorded in a study of metastatic and nonmetastatic thyroid tumors. Study background: Repertoires were compared across blood and tumor or nodule tissue from malignant and benign thyroid patients. Study results and caveats: It was reportedly found that TCR beta diversity was significantly higher in malignant thyroid tumors than in benign nodules, a difference seen in both blood and tumor samples.

All patients were treatment-naive before thyroid surgery. This clone was seen only a few times. The antigen is undetermined. TCRdb ran MiXCR on the PCR reads. Here the sample spans a few thousand clones, about 39% being singletons. The sample was tumor tissue. The source is a male donor with papillary thyroid cancer or a benign thyroid nodule (not recorded which). Some clones in this sample may be carry-over from other donors' samples.

The CDR3: CASSPGTSIRETQYF. The CDR3 DNA reads TGTGCCAGCAGCCCGGGGACTAGCATCCGAGAGACCCAGTACTTC. The rearrangement uses TRBV5-8 and TRBJ2-5, with 9 positions matching TRBD2. V gave up 4 bases and J gave up 4 bases; unmatched junction bases: 8. Germline V gene data show CDR1 as SGHTS and CDR2 as YDEGEE. The CDR3 runs to 15 residues.